This T cell receptor beta chain was observed in a study of T cells after yellow fever vaccination. Study-wide results and limits: Some clonotypes, a small share, were shared between CD4 and CD8 compartments. By day 5 rather than day 15, the secondary response had peaked, though it was weaker. Most primary-vaccination clones recurred post-booster (more than 95% CD4, roughly 91% CD8).

With regard to this clonotype: What it binds is not known.

5'RACE template switching generated TCR cDNA, adding a universal primer site and UMIs. One entry per CDR3 protein, called by TCRdb with MiXCR from the 5' RACE reads. The sample holds 350,000 to 450,000 distinct CDR3 sequences, around 19% seen once. Sequencing was performed on PBMCs, taken before the yellow fever booster vaccination. This sequence originates from a young man who received the YFV17D yellow fever vaccine.

Here the CDR3 reads CAIRIAGSPAVSNQPQHF. DNA of the CDR3: TGCGCCATCAGGATTGCAGGTTCGCCAGCTGTCAGCAATCAGCCCCAGCATTTT. The chain recombines TRBV5-1 with TRBJ1-5; no clear D. The length of the CDR3 is 18 residues. Germline V gene lookup returns CDR1 SGHRS and CDR2 YFSETQ. Between the trimmed V and J ends, which lost 9 bases and 1 base, there was a span of 26 bases.